This note documents a single T cell receptor beta chain sequence. What antigen it recognizes has not been identified. The record has no base qualities; no much larger clone is one base away. The sample originates from a study of T cell responses to AZD1222 COVID-19 vaccine (dated by TCRdb to about 2021). With regard to the full study: Because spike-specific TCR depth and breadth did not differ between the two schedules, AZD1222 recipients who got a second dose at roughly 4 weeks were pooled with those who got a second dose at roughly 12 weeks. A total of under 250 trial participants underwent TCR sequencing, of whom 200 to 220 had received two doses of AZD1222 and around 25 had received two doses of the MenACWY control vaccine. Trial participants were enrolled by age into subgroups of 18-55, 56-69 and 70-plus years, and roughly 160, 29 and 62 TCR-sequenced participants, respectively, were included in these subgroups. Broad study findings and their caveats: CD4 TCRs associated with the vaccine covered the entire spike protein, and the dominant responses were in regions 160-218 and 743-854. Most participants were white British and females outnumbered males, and the authors suggested that clonal diversity may have been underestimated. A significant rise in spike-specific TCR breadth and depth was observed after two AZD1222 doses relative to day 0 and relative to MenACWY recipients. In the small 56-69-year group, the increase in depth fell short of significance, most likely because of low power. Reportedly, almost half of the unique spike-specific TCRs recognized epitopes lying outside the regions that are mutated in the B.1.351 and B.1.1.7 variants. Conclusions about previously exposed vaccinees were limited because only six AZD1222 recipients were SARS-CoV-2 seropositive at baseline. Because no samples from the day 14 peak response were available, repertoires could be characterized only after the peak T cell response.

CDR1 SGHDT and CDR2 YYEEEE are derived from the germline V gene. From cysteine to phenylalanine, the CDR3 is 14 amino acids long. Only the CDR3 DNA stays, 42 bases, in frame from base 1. V loses 1 base of germline sequence and J loses 6 bases, and the interval between the two ends is 10 bases. According to the study, the label for this sample's time point signals: baseline before first vaccination. The vaccinee samples were drawn from two UK trials, COV001 and COV002, one of which was a single-blind randomized controlled phase 2/3 trial testing AZD1222 (ChAdOx1 nCoV-19) in healthy adults. For TCRbeta chain sequencing, PBMC samples from trial participants were taken at day 0 and at day 28 after the second dose. The CDR3 regions of human TCRbeta chains were analyzed by immunosequencing. The study's processing was this. Repertoire TCRs were matched against a reference library of SARS-CoV-2-specific TCRs generated with the MIRA antigen-specificity platform. Breadth meant the fraction of unique TCRs that were SARS-CoV-2-associated, whereas depth meant the fraction of total T cells that were SARS-CoV-2-associated. Each spike-specific TCR was assigned to its reactive spike region and to a CD4 or CD8 class using the MIRA data. Log10-transformed breadth and depth values were compared by one-way ANOVA with Sidak's multiple comparisons tests. Sourced from immuneACCESS, this table was stored by TCRdb with only in-frame sequences that have V and J called. A share of the clones is absent; for the studies checked, an unresolved V gene accounts for under half, and the remainder has no known explanation. D and trimming come from the DNA, and the V and J calls and clone size come from that table. The sample has some 170,000 clones on record, approximately 94% of them singletons. The ten largest clonotypes hold roughly 2.5% of the sample.

Here the sequenced sample was peripheral blood, taken on day 0 of AZD1222 vaccination. The sequence was obtained from an adult in good health. The V gene is TRBV5-6 and the J gene is TRBJ2-2; no D segment can be confidently identified. The base sequence is TGTGCCAGCAGCTTGCCCCAAGAAGCCGGGGAGCTGTTTTTT. This codes for CASSLPQEAGELFF.